These 5 T cell receptor beta chains came from one sample sequenced in a study of T cell responses to AZD1222 COVID-19 vaccine. Profiling relied on immunoSEQ multiplex PCR, and the TCRdb table lists in-frame clones only, not all of them. This table holds just under 35,000 clones, approximately 88% found once. Sequencing used peripheral blood, obtained on day 0 of AZD1222 vaccination. The receptors originated from an adult in good health.

The chain has TRBV4-2 and TRBJ2-1; TRBD2 aligns across 8 bases. CDR1 is LGHNA and CDR2 is YNFKEQ in the germline V gene. CDR3 size: 15 residues. The ends lost 1 base at V and 7 bases at J; junction bases unmatched: 6. Here the CDR3 reads CASSQVEAGVNEQFF. DNA of the CDR3: TGTGCCAGCAGCCAAGTTGAAGCGGGAGTAAATGAGCAGTTCTTC.

V usage is TRBV5-6 and J usage is TRBJ2-3, with TRBD1 matching 8 bases. Germline V gives CDR1 SGHDT, CDR2 YYEEEE. This CDR3 is built from 16 residues. The junction had 9 bases not matched to a gene; V was cut back by 4 bases and J by 2 bases. CDR3 protein: CASSPGQGRFTDTQYF. Written as DNA, the CDR3 is TGTGCCAGCAGCCCCGGACAGGGACGATTCACAGATACGCAGTATTTT.

The CDR3 region is CASSQGGTGGLYEQYF. Here the CDR3 DNA reads TGTGCCAGCAGCCAAGGGGGAACAGGGGGCTTGTACGAGCAGTACTTC. This chain connects TRBV3-1 (or the pseudogene TRBV3-2) to TRBJ2-7, with 9 bases that match TRBD1. With 1 base clipped from V and 4 bases from J, the junction kept 8 bases outside the gene matches. Per the germline V gene, CDR1 is LGHDT and CDR2 is YNNKEL (reference sequence). The CDR3 totals 16 residues.

This chain uses TRBV6-5 with TRBJ2-7, with 8 nucleotides matching TRBD1. After removal of 11 bases from V and 5 bases from J, the junction contained 11 bases not matched to a gene. The CDR3 is made up of 13 amino acids. CDR1 and CDR2 from the germline V gene are MNHEY and SVGAGI. This CDR3 is CAGGQGAHDEQYF. The DNA for the CDR3 is TGTGCCGGGGGGCAGGGGGCCCACGACGAGCAGTACTTC.

The chain couples TRBV28 to TRBJ2-1; 10 positions match TRBD2. The CDR3 loop spans 15 amino acids. Germline CDR1 MDHEN, CDR2 SYDVKM. V shed 4 bases and J 4 bases; nucleotides not matched to a gene: 4. Here the CDR3 DNA reads TGTGCCAGCAGTTCACTAGCGGGACATTACAATGAGCAGTTCTTC. Its protein product is CASSSLAGHYNEQFF.